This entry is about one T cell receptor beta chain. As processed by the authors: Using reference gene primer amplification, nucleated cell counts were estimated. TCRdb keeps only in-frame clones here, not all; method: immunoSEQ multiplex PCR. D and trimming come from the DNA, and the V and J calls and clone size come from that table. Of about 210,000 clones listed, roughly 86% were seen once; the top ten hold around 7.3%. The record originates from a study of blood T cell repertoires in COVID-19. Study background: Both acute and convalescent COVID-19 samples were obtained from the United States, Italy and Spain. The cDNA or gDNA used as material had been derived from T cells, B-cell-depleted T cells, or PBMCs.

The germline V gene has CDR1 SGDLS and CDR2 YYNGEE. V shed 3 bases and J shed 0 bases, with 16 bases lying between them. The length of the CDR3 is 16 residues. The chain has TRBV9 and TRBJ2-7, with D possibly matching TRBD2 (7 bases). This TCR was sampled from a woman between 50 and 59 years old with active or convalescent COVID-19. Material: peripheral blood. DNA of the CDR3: TGTGCCAGCAGCGAAGGGGGGGGATCGAGCTCCTACGAGCAGTACTTC. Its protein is CASSEGGGSSSYEQYF.